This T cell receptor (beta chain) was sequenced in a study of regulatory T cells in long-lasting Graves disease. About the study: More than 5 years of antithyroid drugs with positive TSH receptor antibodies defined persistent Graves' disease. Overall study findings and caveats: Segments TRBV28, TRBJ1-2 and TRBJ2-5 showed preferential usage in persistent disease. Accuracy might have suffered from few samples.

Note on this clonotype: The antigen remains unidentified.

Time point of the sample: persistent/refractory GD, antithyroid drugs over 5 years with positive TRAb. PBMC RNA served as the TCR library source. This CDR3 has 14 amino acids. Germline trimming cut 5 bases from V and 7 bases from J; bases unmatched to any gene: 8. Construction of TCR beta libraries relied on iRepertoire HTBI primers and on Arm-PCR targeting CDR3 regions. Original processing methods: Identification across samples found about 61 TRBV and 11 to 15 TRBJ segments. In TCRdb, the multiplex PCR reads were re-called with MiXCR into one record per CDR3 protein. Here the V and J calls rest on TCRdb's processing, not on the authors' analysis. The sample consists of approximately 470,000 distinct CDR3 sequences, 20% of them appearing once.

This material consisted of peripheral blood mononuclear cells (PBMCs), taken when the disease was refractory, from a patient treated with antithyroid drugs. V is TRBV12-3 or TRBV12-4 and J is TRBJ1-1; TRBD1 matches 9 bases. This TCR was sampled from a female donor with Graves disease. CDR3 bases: TGTGCCAGCAGTCGTACAGGGGGCGCATATGAAGCTTTCTTT. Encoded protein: CASSRTGGAYEAFF.